A selection of T cell receptor beta chains follows, all from one sample in a study of T cells in localized non-small cell lung cancer. Assay: immunoSEQ multiplex PCR; the TCRdb copy retains only in-frame clones and omits some. Here the sample spans 100,000 to 150,000 clones, roughly nine tenths being singletons. The input for sequencing was peripheral blood, taken before any cancer treatment. The receptors originated from an older female donor with stage I lung adenocarcinoma. Both conserved end residues are part of each CDR3. The order of the fields is D gene, J gene, clone size, V gene, CDR3 length, CDR3 DNA, CDR3 protein. The D gene is left open where the match is weak. Expanded clones are given a class, and other clones once, few, many or no size at all.

TRBD2,TRBJ2-3,NA,TRBV9,17,TGTGCCAGCAGCGAGGGACTAGCGGGAGGGCCGGGAGATACGCAGTATTTT,CASSEGLAGGPGDTQYF
TRBD1,TRBJ1-5,NA,TRBV2,14,TGTGCCAGCAGTCCAGGGGGAAAGAATCAGCCCCAGCATTTT,CASSPGGKNQPQHF
NA,TRBJ2-3,NA,TRBV6-1,15,TGTGCCAGCAGTGAACCCCGGACCTTCACAGATACGCAGTATTTT,CASSEPRTFTDTQYF
TRBD1,TRBJ1-5,NA,TRBV9,17,TGTGCCAGCAGCGGTGGGACAGGGAGATATAGCAATCAGCCCCAGCATTTT,CASSGGTGRYSNQPQHF
NA,TRBJ1-3,NA,TRBV19,17,TGTGCCAGTAGTGGGCATTTAGAGGGCTTGACCGGAAACACCATATATTTT,CASSGHLEGLTGNTIYF
TRBD1,TRBJ2-1,NA,TRBV27,14,TGTGCCAGCAGTAGACAGGGTTCCTACAATGAGCAGTTCTTC,CASSRQGSYNEQFF
TRBD2,TRBJ2-1,NA,TRBV18,14,TGTGCCAGCTCACCTAATAGCGGGCTCGGTGAGCAGTTCTTC,CASSPNSGLGEQFF
NA,TRBJ1-2,NA,TRBV30,12,TGTGCCTGGAGTAAGGGCCCGGCGGGCTACACCTTC,CAWSKGPAGYTF
TRBD1,TRBJ1-1,NA,TRBV5-4,16,TGTGCCAGCACCCACGGAGGGGGCAAGATGAACACTGAAGCTTTCTTT,CASTHGGGKMNTEAFF
NA,TRBJ2-6,NA,TRBV7-3,15,TGTGCCAGCAGCATCACAGGTTCTGGGGCCAACGTCCTGACTTTC,CASSITGSGANVLTF
NA,TRBJ2-7,NA,TRBV28,15,TGTGCCAGCAATAAACAGGGTAGCCCGGCCTACGAGCAGTACTTC,CASNKQGSPAYEQYF
TRBD2,TRBJ2-2,NA,TRBV13,14,TGTGCCAGCAGACTAGCGGGAGGAACCGGGGAGCTGTTTTTT,CASRLAGGTGELFF
NA,TRBJ1-3,NA,TRBV18,16,TGTGCCAGCTCACCAAATACAGGTCCCTCTGGAAACACCATATATTTT,CASSPNTGPSGNTIYF
TRBD2,TRBJ2-1,NA,TRBV7-2,15,TGTGCCAGCAGCTACGGACTAGCGGGAGTTAATGAGCAGTTCTTC,CASSYGLAGVNEQFF
NA,TRBJ1-2,once,TRBV28,14,TGTGCCAGCACCCCCATAGGGCAGGGGAAAGGCTACACCTTC,CASTPIGQGKGYTF
NA,TRBJ2-3,NA,TRBV29-1,10,TGCAGCGTTGACCCCCCGGCGCAGTATTTT,CSVDPPAQYF
TRBD2,TRBJ2-1,NA,TRBV5-6,15,TGTGCCAGCAGCTTAGGACTAGCGGGAGGGCAGGGGCAGTTCTTC,CASSLGLAGGQGQFF
TRBD1,TRBJ2-1,once,TRBV5-4,15,TGTGCCAGCAGCGCCAGGACAGGGGGTTACAATGAGCAGTTCTTC,CASSARTGGYNEQFF
TRBD1,TRBJ1-2,NA,TRBV28,13,TGTGCCAGCTCCGGGACAGGGGTCTATGGCTACACCTTC,CASSGTGVYGYTF
TRBD1,TRBJ2-7,NA,TRBV2,14,TGTGCCAGCATTGAACAGGGGAGCTCCTACGAGCAGTACTTC,CASIEQGSSYEQYF
NA,TRBJ1-2,NA,TRBV15,15,TGTGCCACCAGCAGAGCGGACAGAATTAACTATGGCTACACCTTC,CATSRADRINYGYTF
TRBD2,TRBJ2-1,once,TRBV27,15,TGTGCCAGCAGTTCGGGGGGGACTAGCGGGAGAAAGCAGTTCTTC,CASSSGGTSGRKQFF
NA,TRBJ1-5,NA,TRBV28,14,TGTGCCAGCAGTTTGAGCTCCAGCAATCAGCCCCAGCATTTT,CASSLSSSNQPQHF
NA,TRBJ2-3,once,TRBV19,13,TGTGCCAGTACAGACCTCTACACAGATACGCAGTATTTT,CASTDLYTDTQYF
NA,TRBJ2-7,once,TRBV6-5,14,TGTGCCAGCAGTTACTCGGCCCAGAGGTACGAGCAGTACTTC,CASSYSAQRYEQYF
NA,TRBJ2-7,NA,TRBV29-1,12,TGCAGCGTTTCACAGGGATACTACGAGCAGTACTTC,CSVSQGYYEQYF
NA,TRBJ2-7,once,TRBV21-1,22,TGTGCCAGCAGCAAAGTGGGGGTGGGAGGGGGCGAACCCATGAATAACTCCTACGAGCAGTACTTC,CASSKVGVGGGEPMNNSYEQYF
TRBD1,TRBJ2-2,NA,TRBV5-1,15,TGCGCCAGCAGCTTGGGGACAGGGGACACCGGGGAGCTGTTTTTT,CASSLGTGDTGELFF
NA,TRBJ1-5,NA,TRBV19,14,TGTGCCAGTAGTATAGTTTGGGCCGATCAGCCCCAGCATTTT,CASSIVWADQPQHF
NA,TRBJ2-3,NA,TRBV29-1,12,TGCAGCGTTGTTTCAGGAGCAGATACGCAGTATTTT,CSVVSGADTQYF
NA,TRBJ2-3,NA,TRBV7-3,16,TGTGCCAGCAGCGCCTGGAGGGCCGGTGGCACAGATACGCAGTATTTT,CASSAWRAGGTDTQYF
NA,TRBJ1-5,NA,TRBV15,15,TGTGCCACCAGCACCAATATAGGACCCAATCAGCCCCAGCATTTT,CATSTNIGPNQPQHF
NA,TRBJ2-7,NA,TRBV28,13,TGTGCCACCACCAACACTCCCTCCTACGAGCAGTACTTC,CATTNTPSYEQYF
NA,TRBJ2-2,NA,TRBV6-4,15,TGTGCCAGCAGGGCAGGGTCTACGACCACCGGGGAGCTGTTTTTT,CASRAGSTTTGELFF
NA,TRBJ2-7,NA,TRBV5-5,13,TGTGCCAGCAGCTTGGCTGCAGGGGACAACATGTACTTC,CASSLAAGDNMYF
NA,TRBJ2-2,NA,TRBV5-1,14,TGCGCCAGCAGCTTGCTCCAAAACACCGGGGAGCTGTTTTTT,CASSLLQNTGELFF
NA,TRBJ2-7,once,TRBV6-6,10,TGTGCCAGCAGCTCTCGGGAGCAGTACTTC,CASSSREQYF
NA,TRBJ2-5,NA,TRBV28,16,TGTGCCAGCAGAACCCTGAAGGGAATTCTGAAAGAGACCCAGTACTTC,CASRTLKGILKETQYF
NA,TRBJ1-1,NA,TRBV18,13,TGTGCCAGCTCACGCGGCCGACAAACTGAAGCTTTCTTT,CASSRGRQTEAFF
TRBD1,TRBJ2-4,NA,TRBV7-9,13,TGTGCCAGCAGCCCCCCCCGACAGGGAGATCCTGCTTTC,CASSPPRQGDPAF
NA,TRBJ2-7,few,TRBV14,15,TGTGCCAGCAGCCAGACCGGGACCTTCACCTACGAGCAGTACTTC,CASSQTGTFTYEQYF
NA,TRBJ1-6,NA,TRBV9,17,TGTGCCAGCAGCCGCCAAAGTTCGGGGGGGTATAATTCACCCCTCCACTTT,CASSRQSSGGYNSPLHF
NA,TRBJ1-2,NA,TRBV11-2,12,TGTGCCAGCAGCTTAGTAGGATATGGCTACACCTTC,CASSLVGYGYTF
NA,TRBJ2-3,NA,TRBV5-1,18,TGCGCCAGCAGCTTGGTTGGTTCATTGGGGGGAAGCACAGATACGCAGTATTTT,CASSLVGSLGGSTDTQYF
NA,TRBJ2-7,NA,TRBV4-1,17,TGCGCCAGCAGCCAAGGTACTCTCTGGACGGAGGACTACGAGCAGTACTTC,CASSQGTLWTEDYEQYF
TRBD2,TRBJ2-2,NA,TRBV4-1,18,TGCGCCAGCAGCCAAGAAGGGAGAGGGACTAGTTTCCCCGGGGAGCTGTTTTTT,CASSQEGRGTSFPGELFF
TRBD1,TRBJ1-4,NA,TRBV5-1,15,TGCGCCAGCAGCTTGGAGGGACAGGGAGGAGAAAAACTGTTTTTT,CASSLEGQGGEKLFF
TRBD2,TRBJ2-3,NA,TRBV6-1,16,TGTGCCAGCAGTGCACGGACTAGCGGGCCTGGAGATACGCAGTATTTT,CASSARTSGPGDTQYF
NA,TRBJ1-2,NA,TRBV7-2,17,TGTGCCAGCACCCCCGAGAACGGAACCCCCGGATACTATGGCTACACCTTC,CASTPENGTPGYYGYTF